The 12 T cell receptor beta chains in this list originate from one sample, sequenced in a study of shared clonotypes between healthy human individuals. As defined, naive CD8 cells were CD45RO-negative and positively selected for CCR7, with terminally differentiated effector memory CD45RA+ cells excluded. Profiled with immunoSEQ multiplex PCR; TCRdb holds only in-frame clones, not every one. This table has about 2 million clones, about 95% appearing once. The sample comprised naive CD8+ T cells sorted from blood. The receptors stem from a man younger than 35 in good health.

The chain recombines TRBV11-3 with TRBJ2-2; 9 bases map to TRBD2. With V trimmed by 5 bases and J by 6 bases, 4 bases remained unmatched. The CDR3 has 14 amino acids. Germline V CDR1 and CDR2: SGHNT, YENEEA. The CDR3 DNA sequence: TGTGCCAGCAGCCTCGGCGGGGGGGCCGGGGAGCTGTTTTTT. This sequence encodes CASSLGGGAGELFF.

This chain links TRBV5-6 with TRBJ2-6; TRBD2 is a possible D gene (5 bases). V was clipped by 1 base and J by 2 bases, with 10 bases between them. Germline assignment: CDR1 SGHDT and CDR2 YYEEEE. CDR3 length: 16 residues. CDR3 nucleotides: TGTGCCAGCAGCTTGTTGGCGGGTGCTGGGGCCAACGTCCTGACTTTC. Translated, it gives CASSLLAGAGANVLTF.

The chain recombines TRBV7-9 with TRBJ2-1, with 8 bases fitting TRBD2. CDR3 size: 16 residues. Trimming cost V 6 bases and J 0 bases; bases outside gene matches: 7. CDR1 is SEHNR, CDR2 FQNEAQ, per germline (reference sequence). CDR3 nucleotide sequence: TGTGCCAGCAGTCAAAGTAGCGGGGACTCCTACAATGAGCAGTTCTTC. It yields the protein CASSQSSGDSYNEQFF.

This clone was observed once. This chain connects TRBV4-1 to TRBJ1-2; D is uncertain. Per germline, CDR1 MGHRA and CDR2 YSYEKL. This CDR3 is built from 15 residues. Trimming stripped 5 bases from V and 0 bases from J, with 13 bases between. The CDR3 sequence: CASSWGTVSNYGYTF. The CDR3 nucleotides are TGCGCCAGCAGCTGGGGAACAGTCTCTAACTATGGCTACACCTTC.

The chain is built from TRBV27 and TRBJ2-7, with TRBD2 matching over 10 bases. Per germline, CDR1 MNHEY and CDR2 SMNVEV (reference sequence). The length of the CDR3 is 16 residues. V trimming: 4 bases; J trimming: 4 bases; junction bases outside the gene matches: 10. The CDR3 protein is CASSYDPSGSFYEQYF. CDR3 in DNA: TGTGCCAGCAGTTACGACCCTAGCGGGAGTTTTTACGAGCAGTACTTC.

This clone has just a few counts. The V call is TRBV7-9, the J call TRBJ2-7; TRBD1 or TRBD2 may be the D gene (6 bases each). Trimming stripped 5 bases from V and 4 bases from J, with 9 bases between. The CDR3 contains 12 residues. CDR1 and CDR2 from the germline V gene are SEHNR and FQNEAQ (reference sequence). CDR3 nucleotide sequence: TGTGCCAGCAGCGAAGGGGGGTACGAGCAGTACTTC. It is translated as CASSEGGYEQYF.

V is TRBV19 and J is TRBJ2-7, with TRBD1 identical over 7 bases. Germline CDR1 reads LNHDA; CDR2 reads SQIVND (reference sequence). CDR3 length: 11 amino acids. The trim removed 8 bases at V and 7 bases at J, leaving 5 bases unmatched. CDR3 coding DNA: TGTGCCAGTTCAGGGGGATGGGAGCAGTACTTC. It yields the protein CASSGGWEQYF.

This sequence joins TRBV5-1 and TRBJ2-7, with D possibly matching TRBD1 (6 bases). The V end was cut by 2 bases, the J end by 3 bases, with 12 bases between. Germline-derived CDR1 and CDR2 are SGHRS and YFSETQ. The CDR3 covers 14 residues. CDR3 nucleotides: TGCGCCAGCAGCTTTGACAGGCTGAACTACGAGCAGTACTTC. Amino acid sequence: CASSFDRLNYEQYF.

The CDR3 protein is CASSLVLGWNTEAFF. In DNA, the CDR3 is TGTGCCAGCAGCTTAGTTCTGGGCTGGAACACTGAAGCTTTCTTT. This chain connects TRBV7-2 to TRBJ1-1; D is unclear. Germline CDR1 is SGHTA and CDR2 is FQGNSA. The CDR3 loop spans 15 amino acids. Trimming shortened V by 1 base and J by 1 base, and 10 bases separated the two germline ends.

As to this clone: Other DNA sequences of this sample code for an identical CDR3. The rearrangement joins TRBV11-2 to TRBJ2-3; D is unresolved. CDR3 length: 12 residues. Germline CDR1 SGHAT, CDR2 FQNNGV. Trimming removed 3 bases at V and 5 bases at J, with 6 bases between. The DNA for the CDR3 is TGTGCCAGCAGCTTGTCACTAGATACGCAGTATTTT. Translated, it gives CASSLSLDTQYF.

V is TRBV7-9 and J is TRBJ2-2, with 12 bases identical to TRBD2. The germline gives CDR1 SEHNR, CDR2 FQNEAQ (reference sequence). V lost 5 bases, J lost 12 bases, and 4 bases stayed unmatched. CDR3 length: 13 amino acids. The CDR3 coding sequence is TGTGCCAGCAGCCCTCTAGCGGGAGGGCAGCTGTTTTTT. Amino acid sequence: CASSPLAGGQLFF.

The V call is TRBV27, the J call TRBJ2-7; weak D call: TRBD1 (5 bases). There are 13 residues in the CDR3. V was trimmed by 4 bases and J by 2 bases, leaving 9 bases between them. Germline lookup yields CDR1 MNHEY and CDR2 SMNVEV (reference sequence). The CDR3 sequence: CASSSGFTYEQYF. The CDR3 DNA is TGTGCCAGCAGTTCAGGGTTCACCTACGAGCAGTACTTC.